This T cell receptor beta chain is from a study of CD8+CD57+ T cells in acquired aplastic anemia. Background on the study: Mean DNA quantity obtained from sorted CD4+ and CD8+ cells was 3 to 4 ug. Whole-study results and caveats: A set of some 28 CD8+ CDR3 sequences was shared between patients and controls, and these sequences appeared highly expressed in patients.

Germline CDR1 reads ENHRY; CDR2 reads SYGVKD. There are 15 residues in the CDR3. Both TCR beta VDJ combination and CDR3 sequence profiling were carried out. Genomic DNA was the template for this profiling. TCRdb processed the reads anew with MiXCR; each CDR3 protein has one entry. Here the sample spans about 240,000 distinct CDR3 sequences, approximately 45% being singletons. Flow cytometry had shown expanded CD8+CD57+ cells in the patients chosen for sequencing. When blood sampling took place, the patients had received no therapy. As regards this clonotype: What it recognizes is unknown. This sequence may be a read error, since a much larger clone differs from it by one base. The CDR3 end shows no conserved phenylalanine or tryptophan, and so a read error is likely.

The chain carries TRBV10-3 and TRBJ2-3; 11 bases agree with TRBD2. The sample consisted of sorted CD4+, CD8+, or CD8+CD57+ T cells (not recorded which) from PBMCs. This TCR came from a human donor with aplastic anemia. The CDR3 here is CASSQLAGGTDTQYL. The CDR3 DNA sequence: TGTGCCAGCAGTCAACTAGCGGGGGGCACAGATACGCAGTATCTT.